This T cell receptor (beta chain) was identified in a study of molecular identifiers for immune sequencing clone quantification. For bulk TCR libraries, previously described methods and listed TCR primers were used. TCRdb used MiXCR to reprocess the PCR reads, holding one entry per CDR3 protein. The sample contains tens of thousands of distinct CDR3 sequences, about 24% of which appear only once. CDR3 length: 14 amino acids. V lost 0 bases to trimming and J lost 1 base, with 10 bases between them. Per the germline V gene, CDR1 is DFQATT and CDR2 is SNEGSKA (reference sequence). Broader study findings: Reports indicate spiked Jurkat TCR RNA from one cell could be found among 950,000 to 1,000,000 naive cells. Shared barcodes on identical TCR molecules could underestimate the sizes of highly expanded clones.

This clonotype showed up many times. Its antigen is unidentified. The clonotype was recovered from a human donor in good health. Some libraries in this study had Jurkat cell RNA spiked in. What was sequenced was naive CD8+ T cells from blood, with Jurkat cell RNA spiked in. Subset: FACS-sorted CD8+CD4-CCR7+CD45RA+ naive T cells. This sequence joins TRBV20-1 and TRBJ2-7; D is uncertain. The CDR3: CSAREVGWSYEQYF. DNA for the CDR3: TGCAGTGCTAGAGAGGTAGGGTGGTCCTACGAGCAGTACTTC.